This note documents a single T cell receptor beta chain sequence. The CDR3 has 13 amino acids. The junction had 5 bases not matched to a gene; V was cut back by 4 bases and J by 5 bases. Germline loops: CDR1 SGHNT, CDR2 YYREEE (reference sequence). Per the original methods: Reference gene primer amplification gave estimated nucleated cell counts. Profiled with immunoSEQ multiplex PCR; TCRdb holds only in-frame clones, not every one. Clone size and V and J calls were adopted from that table, with D and trimming inferred from the DNA. This table holds about 310,000 clones, more than 85% found once. The entry originates in a study of blood T cell repertoires in COVID-19. At the level of the study: Samples came from the United States, Italy and Spain, spanning acute and convalescent COVID-19. PBMCs, B-cell-depleted T cells, or T cells were the source of the cDNA or gDNA that made up the material.

The V gene is TRBV5-4, the J gene TRBJ2-5; 7 bases align to TRBD2. The sequence came from a man between 70 and 80 years old with acute or convalescent COVID-19. Input material: peripheral blood. In nucleotides, the CDR3 is TGTGCCAGCAGCACTCGGGGGGTTGAGACCCAGTACTTC. It specifies CASSTRGVETQYF.